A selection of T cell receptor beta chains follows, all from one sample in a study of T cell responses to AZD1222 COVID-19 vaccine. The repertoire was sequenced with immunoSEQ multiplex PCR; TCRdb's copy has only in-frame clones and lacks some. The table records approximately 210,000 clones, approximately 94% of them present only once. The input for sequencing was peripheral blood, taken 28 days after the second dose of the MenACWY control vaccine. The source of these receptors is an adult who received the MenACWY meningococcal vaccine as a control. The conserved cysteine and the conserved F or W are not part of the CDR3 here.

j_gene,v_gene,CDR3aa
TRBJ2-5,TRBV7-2,ASSIGETQY
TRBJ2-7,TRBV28,ASTSTYAGGTYEQY
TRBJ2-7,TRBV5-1,ASSLRGGYEQY
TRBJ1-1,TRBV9,ASSQTGQGGTEAF
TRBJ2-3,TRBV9,ASSVETRTDTQY
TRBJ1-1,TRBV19,ASSPRQGMNTEAF
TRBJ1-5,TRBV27,ASSWGQGASQPQH
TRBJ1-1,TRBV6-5,ASSYSTGTEAF
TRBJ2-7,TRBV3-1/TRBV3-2,ASSPTGTGLHEQY
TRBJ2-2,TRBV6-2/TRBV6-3,ASSYSYPGNTGELF
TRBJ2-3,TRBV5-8,ASSLLLDTQY
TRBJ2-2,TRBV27,ASSLHLSGGANTGELF
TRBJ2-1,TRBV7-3,ASSLTGQGRFSNEQF
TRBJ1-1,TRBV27,ASSFRGGNTEAF
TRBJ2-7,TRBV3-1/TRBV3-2,ASSPQPGGRSSEQY
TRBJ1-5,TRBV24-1,ATSETDGQPQH
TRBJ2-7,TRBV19,ASTPADGAFNEQY
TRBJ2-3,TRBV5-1,ASSPRGGDTQY
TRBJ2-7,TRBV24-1,ATSESSGRAYEQY
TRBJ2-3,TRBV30,AWSRGLAADTQY